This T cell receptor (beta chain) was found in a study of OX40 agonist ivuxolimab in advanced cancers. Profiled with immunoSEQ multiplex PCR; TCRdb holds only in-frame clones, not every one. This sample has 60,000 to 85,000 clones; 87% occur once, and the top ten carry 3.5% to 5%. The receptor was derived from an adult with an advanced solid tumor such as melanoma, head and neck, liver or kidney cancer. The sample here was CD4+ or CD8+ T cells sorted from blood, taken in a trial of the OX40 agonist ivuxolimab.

This chain's CDR3 is CASSLVGTVYGYTF. CDR3 in DNA: TGTGCCAGCAGCTTAGTGGGTACTGTCTATGGCTACACCTTC. The chain carries TRBV7-9 and TRBJ1-2; D uncertain. The germline V and J ends were trimmed by 1 base and 4 bases, with 10 bases remaining between them. Germline V gene sequence: CDR1 SEHNR, CDR2 FQNEAQ (reference sequence). The CDR3 covers 14 residues.